This T cell receptor (beta chain) is from a study of vaccination and CD4 T cells after COVID-19. Study results and limitations: Early post-infection timepoints were not included, and relatively few convalescent patients were studied.

This CDR3 contains 13 residues. Trimming removed 2 bases at V and 10 bases at J, with 10 bases between. Germline-derived CDR1 and CDR2 are SGHKS and YYEKEE (reference sequence). Cultured CD4+ T cell DNA underwent sequencing with the Oncomine TCR Beta short-read assay. The template was genomic DNA from cultured CD4+ T cells. TCRdb analysed the PCR reads with MiXCR anew, one entry per CDR3 protein. The sample includes some 15,000 distinct CDR3 sequences, around 35% of them seen just once. In regard to this clonotype: No antigen is known for it.

Treatment: roughly 10-day PBMC culture with coronavirus spike peptide pools or control peptides (ViraFEST assay). In the ViraFEST assay, peptide-pool expansion preceded TCR sequencing of expanded clonotypes. Investigators isolated CD4+ T cells by negative selection after less than twelve days of culture. The V and J genes are TRBV5-5 and TRBJ1-6; D is undetermined. The TCR was taken from a human donor with COVID-19. Sequencing was carried out using cultured CD4+ T cells from blood. In nucleotides, the CDR3 is TGTGCCAGCAGCTTCCTATCTGAATCACCCCTCCACTTT. Translation gives CASSFLSESPLHF.